Listed here is a single T cell receptor beta chain. Its antigen is not known. The data were taken from a study of T cell responses to AZD1222 COVID-19 vaccine. TCRdb keeps only in-frame clones here, not all; method: immunoSEQ multiplex PCR. The data contain some 130,000 clones, more than 85% of them singletons. Whole-study results and caveats: The sample set comprised mostly white British donors with more females, and clonal diversity was possibly underestimated. When two AZD1222 doses had been given, Spike-specific TCR breadth and depth rose. Dominant at 160-218 and 743-854, vaccine-associated CD4 TCRs also spanned spike.

The source of this sequence is an adult in good health. Source: peripheral blood, taken on day 0 of AZD1222 vaccination.

CDR3 sequence: CASSYSGTGAQPQHF. CDR3 in DNA: TGTGCCAGCAGTTACTCCGGGACAGGGGCTCAGCCCCAGCATTTT. V usage is TRBV6-5 and J usage is TRBJ1-5; TRBD1 agrees at 10 bases. The V gene's germline CDR1 is MNHEY and CDR2 SVGAGI. The CDR3 length is 15 residues. With V trimmed by 0 bases and J by 6 bases, 2 bases remained unmatched.